By share, the clone carrying this T cell receptor beta chain ranks as medium-sized. Antigen unknown. The data originate from a study of spatial heterogeneity in lung cancer. Study results and limitations: Counts of expanded intratumoral alpha and beta TCRs tracked tumor mutation counts.

TCRdb redid the calling of the 5' RACE reads with MiXCR, one entry per CDR3 protein. This repertoire shows 6,500 to 8,000 distinct CDR3 sequences, around 3.2% found once; its top ten account for about a fifth. As for time point: sample taken at primary tumor resection. The sequenced sample was lung tumor tissue, obtained at surgery. The source is a male donor with early-stage non-small cell lung cancer.

The CDR3 spells CASSYMLAGERTYEQYF. CDR3 coding DNA: TGTGCCAGCAGTTACATGCTAGCGGGAGAACGAACCTACGAGCAGTACTTC. The gene calls are TRBV6-6 and TRBJ2-7; the match to TRBD2 covers 10 bases. This CDR3 is 17 amino acids long. V dropped 2 bases and J dropped 2; count of bases not matched to a gene: 9. CDR1 and CDR2 (germline): MNHNY, SVGAGI (reference sequence).